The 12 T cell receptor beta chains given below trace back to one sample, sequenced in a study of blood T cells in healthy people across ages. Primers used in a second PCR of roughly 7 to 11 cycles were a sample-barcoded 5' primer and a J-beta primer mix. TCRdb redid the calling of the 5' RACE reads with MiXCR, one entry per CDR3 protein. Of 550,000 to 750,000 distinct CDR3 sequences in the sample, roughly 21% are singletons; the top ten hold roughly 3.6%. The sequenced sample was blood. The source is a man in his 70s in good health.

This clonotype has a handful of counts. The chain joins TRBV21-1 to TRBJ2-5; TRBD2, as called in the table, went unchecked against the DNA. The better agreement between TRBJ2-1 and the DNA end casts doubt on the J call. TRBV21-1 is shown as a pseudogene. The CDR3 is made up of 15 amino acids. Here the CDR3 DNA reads TGTGCCAGCAGCAATCCTAGCGGGAGATACAATGAGCAGTTCTTC. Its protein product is CASSNPSGRYNEQFF.

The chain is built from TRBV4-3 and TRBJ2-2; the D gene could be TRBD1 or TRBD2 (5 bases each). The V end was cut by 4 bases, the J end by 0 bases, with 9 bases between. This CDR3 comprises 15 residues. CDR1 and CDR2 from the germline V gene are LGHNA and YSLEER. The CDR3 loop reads CASSLGTTNTGELFF. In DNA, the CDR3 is TGCGCCAGCAGCCTCGGGACGACGAACACCGGGGAGCTGTTTTTT.

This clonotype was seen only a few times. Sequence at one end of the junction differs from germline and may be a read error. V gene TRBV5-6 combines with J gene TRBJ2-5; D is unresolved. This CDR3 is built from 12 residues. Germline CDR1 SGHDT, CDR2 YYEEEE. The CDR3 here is CVSSKPGETQYF. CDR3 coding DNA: TGTGTCAGCAGCAAACCCGGAGAGACCCAGTACTTC.

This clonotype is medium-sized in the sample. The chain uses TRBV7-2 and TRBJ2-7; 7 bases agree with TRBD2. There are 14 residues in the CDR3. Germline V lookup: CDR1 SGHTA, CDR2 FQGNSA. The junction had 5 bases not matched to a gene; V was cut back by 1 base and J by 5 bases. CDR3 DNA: TGTGCCAGCAGCTTAGGCGGGAGTCGCGACGAGCAGTACTTC. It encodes CASSLGGSRDEQYF.

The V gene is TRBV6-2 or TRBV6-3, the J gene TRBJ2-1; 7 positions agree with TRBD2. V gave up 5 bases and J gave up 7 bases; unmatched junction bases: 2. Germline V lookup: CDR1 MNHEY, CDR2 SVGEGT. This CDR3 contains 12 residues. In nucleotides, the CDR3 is TGTGCCAGCAGTCGACTAGCTAATGAGCAGTTCTTC. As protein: CASSRLANEQFF.

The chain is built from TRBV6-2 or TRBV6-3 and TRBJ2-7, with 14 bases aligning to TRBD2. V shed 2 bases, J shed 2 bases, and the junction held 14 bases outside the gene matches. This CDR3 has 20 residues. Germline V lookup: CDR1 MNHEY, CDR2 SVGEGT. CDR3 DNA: TGTGCCAGCAGTTACCCCTTGGGACTGGGGACTAGCGGGAGTGCCTACGAGCAGTACTTC. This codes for CASSYPLGLGTSGSAYEQYF.

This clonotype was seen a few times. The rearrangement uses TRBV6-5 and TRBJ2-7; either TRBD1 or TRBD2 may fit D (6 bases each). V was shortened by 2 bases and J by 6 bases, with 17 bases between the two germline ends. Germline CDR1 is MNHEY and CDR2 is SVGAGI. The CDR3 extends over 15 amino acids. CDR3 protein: CASSYSGQGSFEQYF. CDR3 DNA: TGTGCCAGCAGTTACAGCGGGCAGGGGTCTTTCGAGCAGTACTTC.

The CDR3 loop is CASSHGDTDNEKLFF. The CDR3 DNA reads as TGTGCCAGTAGTCACGGGGACACGGATAATGAAAAACTGTTTTTT. The rearrangement uses TRBV19 and TRBJ1-4; weak D call: TRBD1 (6 bases). Germline loops: CDR1 LNHDA, CDR2 SQIVND (reference sequence). Trimming removed 5 bases at V and 4 bases at J, with 14 bases between. The CDR3 is made up of 15 amino acids.

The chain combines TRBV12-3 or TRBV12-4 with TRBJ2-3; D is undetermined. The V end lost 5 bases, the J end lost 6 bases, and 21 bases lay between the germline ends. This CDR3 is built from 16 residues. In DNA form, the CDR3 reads TGTGCCAGCAGTAGTCTTTCTTGGCCCCCCGGTGATACGCAGTATTTT. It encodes CASSSLSWPPGDTQYF.

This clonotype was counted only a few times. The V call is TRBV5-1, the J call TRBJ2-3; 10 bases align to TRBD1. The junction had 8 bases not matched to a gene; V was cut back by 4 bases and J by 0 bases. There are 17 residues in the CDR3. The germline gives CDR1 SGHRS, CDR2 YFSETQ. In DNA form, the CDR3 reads TGCGCCAGCAGCAGACAGGGGGCAACTTTGAGCACAGATACGCAGTATTTT. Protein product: CASSRQGATLSTDTQYF.

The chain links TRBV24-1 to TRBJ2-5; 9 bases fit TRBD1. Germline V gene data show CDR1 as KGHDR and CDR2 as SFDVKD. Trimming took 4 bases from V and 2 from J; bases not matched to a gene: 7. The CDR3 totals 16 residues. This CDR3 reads CATSESGTGQQETQYF. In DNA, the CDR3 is TGTGCCACCAGTGAATCCGGGACAGGGCAGCAAGAGACCCAGTACTTC.

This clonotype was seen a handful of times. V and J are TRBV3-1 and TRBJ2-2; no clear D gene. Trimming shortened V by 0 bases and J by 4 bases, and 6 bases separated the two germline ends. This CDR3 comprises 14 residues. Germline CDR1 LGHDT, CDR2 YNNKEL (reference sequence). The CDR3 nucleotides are TGTGCCAGCAGCCAAGATGGCCCCACCGGGGAGCTGTTTTTT. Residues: CASSQDGPTGELFF.